Described below is a single T cell receptor (beta chain) sequence and its context. The sample comes from a study of T cell changes during pregnancy in multiple sclerosis. The CDR3 extends over 12 amino acids. The V gene lost 11 bases and the J gene lost 2 bases, with 13 bases spanning the gap. The germline V gene has CDR1 ENHRY and CDR2 SYGVKD. Sequencing used immunoSEQ multiplex PCR; TCRdb keeps in-frame clones, though not all of them. Of some 62,000 clones detected, about 92% appear once; the ten largest clones hold roughly 3%. This sequence was found in a female donor in good health, enrolled as a control in a pregnancy study. The sequencing here drew on peripheral blood, taken in the second trimester of pregnancy. V and J are TRBV10-3 and TRBJ2-7; maybe TRBD1 (5 bases). The DNA of the CDR3 is TGTGCCGCCCAGGGTTCCACCTACGAGCAGTACTTC. Amino acids: CAAQGSTYEQYF.